The clone carrying this TCR beta chain has at least ten counts. Its antigen is still unknown. The CDR3 totals 12 residues. V was pared by 4 bases and J by 3 bases, with 10 bases between. Germline lookup yields CDR1 SQVTM and CDR2 ANQGSEA. The data were taken from a study of regulatory T cells in long-lasting Graves disease. Study results and limitations: Among samples with persistent disease, TRBV28, TRBJ1-2 and TRBJ2-5 were favored. A reduction in accuracy may have resulted from the small sample size.

Time point of the sample: newly diagnosed GD, antithyroid drugs for less than 3 months. PBMC RNA served as the TCR library source. Roughly 9 milliliters of peripheral blood were drawn into EDTA tubes. Researchers made TCR beta libraries by using iRepertoire HTBI primers and running Arm-PCR on CDR3 regions. TCRdb ran MiXCR on the multiplex PCR reads and lists one entry per CDR3 protein. The profile shows 450,000 to 600,000 distinct CDR3 sequences, roughly 14% of them singletons. The data were also submitted as part of a second study, on T cells in Graves' hyperthyroidism and ophthalmopathy. That study reports: Clinical symptoms, serum thyroxine, TRAb, thyroid ultrasound and orbital computed tomography established diagnosis.

The source was peripheral blood mononuclear cells (PBMCs), collected at new diagnosis, from a patient treated with antithyroid drugs. This sequence originates from a man aged 30-40 years with Graves disease. The chain is built from TRBV29-1 and TRBJ2-7; TRBD1 might be the D (5 bases). CDR3 amino acids: CSVATEYYEQYF. As DNA, the CDR3 is TGCAGCGTTGCGACAGAGTACTACGAGCAGTACTTC.